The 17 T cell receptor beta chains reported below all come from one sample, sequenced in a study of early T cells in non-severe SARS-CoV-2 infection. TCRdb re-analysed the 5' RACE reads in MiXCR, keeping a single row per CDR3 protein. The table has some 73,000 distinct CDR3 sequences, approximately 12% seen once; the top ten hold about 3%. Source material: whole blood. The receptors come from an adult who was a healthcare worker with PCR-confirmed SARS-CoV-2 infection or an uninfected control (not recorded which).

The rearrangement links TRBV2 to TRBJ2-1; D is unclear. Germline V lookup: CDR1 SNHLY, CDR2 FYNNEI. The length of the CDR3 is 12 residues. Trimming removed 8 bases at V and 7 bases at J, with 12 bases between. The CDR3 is CASSVFRNEQFF. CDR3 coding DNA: TGTGCCAGCTCCGTGTTCCGGAATGAGCAGTTCTTC.

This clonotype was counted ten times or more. The CDR3 loop reads CASSTAGDEQFF. The CDR3 DNA reads TGTGCCAGCAGCACCGCCGGAGATGAGCAGTTCTTC. The rearrangement uses TRBV7-6 and TRBJ2-1; D is unresolved. Germline loops: CDR1 SGHVS, CDR2 FNYEAQ. Trimming stripped 5 bases from V and 8 bases from J, with 10 bases between. This CDR3 has 12 amino acids.

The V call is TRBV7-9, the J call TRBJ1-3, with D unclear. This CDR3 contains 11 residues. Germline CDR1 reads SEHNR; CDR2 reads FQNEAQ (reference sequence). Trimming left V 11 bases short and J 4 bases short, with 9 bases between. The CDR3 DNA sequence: TGTGCCTACGTATTAGGAAACACCATATATTTT. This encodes CAYVLGNTIYF.

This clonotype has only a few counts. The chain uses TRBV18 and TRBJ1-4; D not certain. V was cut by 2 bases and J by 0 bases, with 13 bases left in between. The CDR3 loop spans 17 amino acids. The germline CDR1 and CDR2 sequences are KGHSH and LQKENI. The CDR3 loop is CASSPTLGIATNEKLFF. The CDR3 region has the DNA TGTGCCAGCTCACCAACTTTAGGTATTGCAACTAATGAAAAACTGTTTTTT.

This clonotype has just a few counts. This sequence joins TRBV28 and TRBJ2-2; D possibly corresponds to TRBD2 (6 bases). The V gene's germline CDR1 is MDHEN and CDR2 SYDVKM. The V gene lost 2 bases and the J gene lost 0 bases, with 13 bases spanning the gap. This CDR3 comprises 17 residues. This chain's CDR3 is CASSLGPGTANTGELFF. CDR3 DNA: TGTGCCAGCAGTTTAGGGCCCGGGACTGCGAACACCGGGGAGCTGTTTTTT.

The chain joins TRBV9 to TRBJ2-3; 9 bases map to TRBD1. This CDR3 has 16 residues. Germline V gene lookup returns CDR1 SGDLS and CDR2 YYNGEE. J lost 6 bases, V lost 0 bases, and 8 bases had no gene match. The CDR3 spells CASSVATGGRLDTQYF. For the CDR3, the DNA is TGTGCCAGCAGCGTAGCTACAGGGGGCCGTTTGGATACGCAGTATTTT.

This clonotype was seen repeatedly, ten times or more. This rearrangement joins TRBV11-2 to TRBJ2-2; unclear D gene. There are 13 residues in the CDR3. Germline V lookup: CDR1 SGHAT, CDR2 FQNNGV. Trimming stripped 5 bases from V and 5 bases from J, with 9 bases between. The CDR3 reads CASSTWGTGELFF. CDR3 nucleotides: TGTGCCAGCAGCACCTGGGGTACCGGGGAGCTGTTTTTT.

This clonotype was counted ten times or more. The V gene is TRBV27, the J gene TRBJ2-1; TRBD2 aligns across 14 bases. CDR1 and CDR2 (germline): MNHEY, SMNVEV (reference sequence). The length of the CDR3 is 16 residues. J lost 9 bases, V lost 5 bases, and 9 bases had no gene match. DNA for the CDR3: TGTGCCAGCAGTCCATGGACTAGCGGGAGGCCCTCTGAGCAGTTCTTC. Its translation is CASSPWTSGRPSEQFF.

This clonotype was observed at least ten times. For the CDR3, the DNA is TGTGCCAGCAGCTCGGGACAGGGTATCCCAGATACGCAGTATTTT. This translates into CASSSGQGIPDTQYF. The rearrangement joins TRBV7-3 to TRBJ2-3; 9 nucleotides line up with TRBD1. CDR1 is SGHTA, CDR2 FQGTGA, per germline. V gave up 4 bases and J gave up 4 bases; unmatched junction bases: 6. This CDR3 has 15 residues.

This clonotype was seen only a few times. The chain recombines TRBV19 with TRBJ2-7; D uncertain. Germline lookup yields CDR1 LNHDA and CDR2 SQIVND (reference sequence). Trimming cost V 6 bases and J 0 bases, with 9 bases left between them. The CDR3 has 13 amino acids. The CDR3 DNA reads TGTGCCAGTAGAAAGGGCCACTCCTACGAGCAGTACTTC. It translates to CASRKGHSYEQYF.

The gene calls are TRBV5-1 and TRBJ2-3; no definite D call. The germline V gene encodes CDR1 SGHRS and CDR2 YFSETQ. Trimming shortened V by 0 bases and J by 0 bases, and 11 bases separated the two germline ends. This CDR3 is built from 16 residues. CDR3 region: CASSLAVTFSTDTQYF. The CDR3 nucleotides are TGCGCCAGCAGCTTGGCAGTAACGTTTAGCACAGATACGCAGTATTTT.

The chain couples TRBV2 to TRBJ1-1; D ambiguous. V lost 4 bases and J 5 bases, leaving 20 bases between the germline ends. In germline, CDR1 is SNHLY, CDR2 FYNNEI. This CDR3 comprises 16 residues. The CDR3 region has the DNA TGTGCCAGCAGTGGTACAGATTCGACGAGAGGGACTGAAGCTTTCTTT. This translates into CASSGTDSTRGTEAFF.

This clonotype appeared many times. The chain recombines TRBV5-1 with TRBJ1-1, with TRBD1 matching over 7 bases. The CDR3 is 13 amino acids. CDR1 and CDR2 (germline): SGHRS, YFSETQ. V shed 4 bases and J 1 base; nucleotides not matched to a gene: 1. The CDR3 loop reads CASSRQGNTEAFF. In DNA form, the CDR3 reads TGCGCCAGCAGCCGACAGGGGAACACTGAAGCTTTCTTT.

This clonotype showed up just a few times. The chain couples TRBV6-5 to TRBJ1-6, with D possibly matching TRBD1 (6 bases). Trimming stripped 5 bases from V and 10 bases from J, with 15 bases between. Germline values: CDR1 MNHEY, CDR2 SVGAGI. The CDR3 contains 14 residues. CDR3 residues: CASSRTDGESPLHF. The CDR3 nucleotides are TGTGCCAGCAGTAGGACAGATGGGGAATCACCCCTCCACTTT.

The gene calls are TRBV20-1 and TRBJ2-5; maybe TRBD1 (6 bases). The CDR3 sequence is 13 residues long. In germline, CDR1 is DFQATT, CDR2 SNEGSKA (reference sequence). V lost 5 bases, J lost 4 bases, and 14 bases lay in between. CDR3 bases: TGCAGTGCTCCCTGGACAGAACGAGAGACCCAGTACTTC. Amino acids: CSAPWTERETQYF.

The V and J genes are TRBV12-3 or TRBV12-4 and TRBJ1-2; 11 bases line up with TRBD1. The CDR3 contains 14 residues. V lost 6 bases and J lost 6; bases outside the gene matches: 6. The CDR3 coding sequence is TGTGCCAGCAGCCCATGGACAGGGGGCGATGGCTACACCTTC. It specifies CASSPWTGGDGYTF.

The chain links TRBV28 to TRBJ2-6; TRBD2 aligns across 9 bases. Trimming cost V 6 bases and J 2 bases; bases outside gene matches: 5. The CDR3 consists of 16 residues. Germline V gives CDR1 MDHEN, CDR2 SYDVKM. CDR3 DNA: TGTGCCAGCAGAGCTAGCGGGACCCCTGGGGCCAACGTCCTGACTTTC. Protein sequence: CASRASGTPGANVLTF.